A single sample gave rise to the 9 T cell receptor beta chains below, sequenced in a study of blood T cell repertoires in COVID-19. Profiled with immunoSEQ multiplex PCR; TCRdb holds only in-frame clones, not every one. The profile covers about 240,000 clones, with about four fifths appearing a single time and around 9.6% taken by the ten largest. Sequenced material: peripheral blood. All receptors come from a woman aged 80 or over with acute or convalescent COVID-19.

The chain employs TRBV11-2 and TRBJ1-2, with 9 bases identical to TRBD1. With 4 bases clipped from V and 6 bases from J, the junction kept 3 bases outside the gene matches. Germline V CDR1 and CDR2: SGHAT, FQNNGV. There are 13 residues in the CDR3. CDR3 DNA: TGTGCCAGCAGCTGGAGACAGGGGGATGGCTACACCTTC. Translation: CASSWRQGDGYTF. Full variable domain (missing parts from reference TRBV11-2 and TRBJ1-2): EAGVAQSPRYKIIEKRQSVAFWCNPISGHATLYWYQQILGQGPKLLIQFQNNGVVDDSQLPKDRFSAERLKGVDSTLKIQPAKLEDSAVYLCASSWRQGDGYTFGSGTRLTVV.

The chain uses TRBV19 and TRBJ1-2; a possible D gene is TRBD1 (5 bases). CDR1 LNHDA and CDR2 SQIVND come from the germline V gene (reference sequence). V was cut by 0 bases and J by 5 bases, with 10 bases left in between. The CDR3 has 14 residues. CDR3 nucleotide sequence: TGTGCCAGTAGTATAGACCCGGCAGGGTATGGCTACACCTTC. This translates into CASSIDPAGYGYTF. Full variable domain (missing parts from reference TRBV19 and TRBJ1-2): DGGITQSPKYLFRKEGQNVTLSCEQNLNHDAMYWYRQDPGQGLRLIYYSQIVNDFQKGDIAEGYSVSREKKESFPLTVTSAQKNPTAFYLCASSIDPAGYGYTFGSGTRLTVV.

The V gene is TRBV3-1 (or the pseudogene TRBV3-2), the J gene TRBJ2-3; a possible D gene is TRBD1 (6 bases). This CDR3 contains 15 residues. Germline CDR1 and CDR2: LGHDT and YNNKEL (reference sequence). Trimming shortened V by 4 bases and J by 0 bases, and 11 bases separated the two germline ends. This CDR3 reads CASSRARGSTDTQYF. The CDR3 DNA reads TGTGCCAGCAGCCGCGCCAGGGGTAGCACAGATACGCAGTATTTT.

The chain has TRBV2 and TRBJ1-4, with D possibly TRBD1 on 6 matching bases. The CDR3 covers 15 residues. Germline V gene lookup returns CDR1 SNHLY and CDR2 FYNNEI. V lost 4 bases to trimming and J lost 2 bases, with 11 bases between them. In DNA, the CDR3 is TGTGCCAGCAGTGCAACAGGGCTGACTAATGAAAAACTGTTTTTT. It specifies CASSATGLTNEKLFF.

V is TRBV3-1 (or the pseudogene TRBV3-2) and J is TRBJ2-7; weak D call: TRBD2 (5 bases). This CDR3 has 15 residues. Deletions cut 6 bases from V and 0 bases from J, with 15 bases between. The germline CDR1 and CDR2 sequences are LGHDT and YNNKEL (reference sequence). CDR3 nucleotides: TGTGCCAGCAGTGCGGGCGAGGCCTACTCCTACGAGCAGTACTTC. Its protein product is CASSAGEAYSYEQYF.

This clone has only a few counts. The DNA for the CDR3 is TGTGCCAGCAGGAGGGACTACCTGCGAAATGAGCAGTTCTTC. It codes for CASRRDYLRNEQFF. The rearrangement uses TRBV6-4 and TRBJ2-1; the match to TRBD2 covers 7 bases. The CDR3 runs to 14 residues. After removal of 6 bases from V and 7 bases from J, the junction contained 9 bases not matched to a gene. Germline CDR1 MRHNA, CDR2 SNTAGT.

The CDR3 loop is CASSLAMGGSYGYTF. CDR3 bases: TGTGCCAGCAGCTTGGCCATGGGGGGGAGCTATGGCTACACCTTC. The chain employs TRBV5-6 and TRBJ1-2; maybe TRBD1 (5 bases). The V gene lost 0 bases and the J gene lost 4 bases, with 13 bases spanning the gap. The length of the CDR3 is 15 residues. Germline V gives CDR1 SGHDT, CDR2 YYEEEE.

In its sample, this clone was seen once. The V and J genes are TRBV5-4 and TRBJ1-1; 7 nucleotides line up with TRBD1. After removal of 2 bases from V and 1 base from J, the junction contained 11 bases not matched to a gene. Germline assignment: CDR1 SGHNT and CDR2 YYREEE (reference sequence). This CDR3 comprises 17 residues. The CDR3 DNA follows: TGTGCCAGCAGCTTTAGGCAGGGGGGCCTACCGAACACTGAAGCTTTCTTT. This encodes CASSFRQGGLPNTEAFF.

This clone was observed a handful of times. The rearrangement links TRBV24-1 to TRBJ1-2; 7 bases fit TRBD1. The CDR3 runs to 15 residues. CDR1 and CDR2 from the germline V gene are KGHDR and SFDVKD. J was trimmed by 2 bases and V by 3 bases; bases with no gene match: 5. The DNA for the CDR3 is TGTGCCACCAGTGATCCCCACAGGGGAAACTATGGCTACACCTTC. Protein: CATSDPHRGNYGYTF.